Sequencing of this T cell receptor beta chain was carried out in a study of cytotoxic CD8 clonotypes in ibrutinib-treated CLL. Broader study findings: Sampling schedules were unmatched across sustained-remission and progressing patients.

With 0 bases removed from V and 0 bases from J, the gap between germline ends came to 12 bases. CDR1 and CDR2 from the germline V gene are SEHNR and FQNEAQ (reference sequence). The CDR3 has 17 amino acids. Method: immunoSEQ multiplex PCR; TCRdb's copy keeps in-frame clones and lacks some. The sample lists 25,000 to 30,000 clones, over 75% occurring once. This clone was observed a handful of times. Its antigen remains unidentified. The material was PBMCs, obtained after 24 months of ibrutinib treatment. The V gene is TRBV7-9, the J gene TRBJ1-3; D may be TRBD1 (5 bases). The TCR originated in a human donor with chronic lymphocytic leukemia. CDR3 loop: CASSLARDWGSGNTIYF. The CDR3 coding sequence is TGTGCCAGCAGCTTAGCGAGGGACTGGGGCTCTGGAAACACCATATATTTT.